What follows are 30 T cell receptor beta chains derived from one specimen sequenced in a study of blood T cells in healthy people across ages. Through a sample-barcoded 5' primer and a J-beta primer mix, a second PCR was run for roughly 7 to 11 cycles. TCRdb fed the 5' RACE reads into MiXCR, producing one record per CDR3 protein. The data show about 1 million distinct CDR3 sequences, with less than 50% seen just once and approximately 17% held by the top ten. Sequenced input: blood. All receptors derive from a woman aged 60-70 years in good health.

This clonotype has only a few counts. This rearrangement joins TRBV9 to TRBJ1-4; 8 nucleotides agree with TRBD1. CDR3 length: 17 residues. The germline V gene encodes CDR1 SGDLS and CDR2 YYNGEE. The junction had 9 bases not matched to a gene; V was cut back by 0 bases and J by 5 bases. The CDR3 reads CASSVDWTGPPNEKLFF. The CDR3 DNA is TGTGCCAGCAGCGTAGACTGGACAGGGCCTCCGAATGAAAAACTGTTTTTT.

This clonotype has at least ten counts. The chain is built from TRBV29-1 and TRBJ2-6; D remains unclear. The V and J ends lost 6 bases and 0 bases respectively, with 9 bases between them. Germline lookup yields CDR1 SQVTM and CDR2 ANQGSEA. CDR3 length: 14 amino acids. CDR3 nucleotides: TGCAGCGTCACCACCCCCTCTGGGGCCAACGTCCTGACTTTC. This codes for CSVTTPSGANVLTF.

The CDR3 DNA sequence: TGTGCCATCAGCGAACAGGGTCGAAATGAGCAGTTCTTC. Translated, it gives CAISEQGRNEQFF. This rearrangement joins TRBV10-3 to TRBJ2-1; D is possibly TRBD1 (6 bases). The CDR3 runs to 13 residues. CDR1 and CDR2 from the germline V gene are ENHRY and SYGVKD. Between the trimmed V and J ends, which lost 6 bases and 7 bases, there was a span of 13 bases.

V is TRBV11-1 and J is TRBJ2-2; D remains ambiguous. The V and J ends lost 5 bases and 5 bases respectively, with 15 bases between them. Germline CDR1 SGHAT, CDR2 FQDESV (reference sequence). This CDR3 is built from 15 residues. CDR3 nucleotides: TGTGCCAGCAGCCCTGGACCCTACTTAACCGGGGAGCTGTTTTTT. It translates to CASSPGPYLTGELFF.

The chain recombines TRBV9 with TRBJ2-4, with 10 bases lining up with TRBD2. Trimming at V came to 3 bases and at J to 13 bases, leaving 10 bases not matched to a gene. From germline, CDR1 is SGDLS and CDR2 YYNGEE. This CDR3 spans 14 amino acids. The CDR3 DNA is TGTGCCAGCAGCGCCATGGGACTAGCGAATGAGCAGTACTTC. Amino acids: CASSAMGLANEQYF.

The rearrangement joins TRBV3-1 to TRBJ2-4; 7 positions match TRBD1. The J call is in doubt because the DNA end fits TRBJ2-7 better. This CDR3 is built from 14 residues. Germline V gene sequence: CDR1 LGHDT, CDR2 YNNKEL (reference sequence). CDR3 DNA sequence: TGTGCCAGCAGCCGCAGGGGGAGAGAGTACGAGCAGTACTTC. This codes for CASSRRGREYEQYF.

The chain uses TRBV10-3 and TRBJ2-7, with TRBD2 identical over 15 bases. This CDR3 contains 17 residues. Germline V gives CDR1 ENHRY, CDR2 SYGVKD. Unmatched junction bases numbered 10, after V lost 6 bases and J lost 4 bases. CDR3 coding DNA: TGTGCCATCAGATCGAGAGGACTAGCGGGAGGGCCATACGAGCAGTACTTC. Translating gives CAIRSRGLAGGPYEQYF.

CDR3 in DNA: TGCAGCGAACCCCCTAGCGGGAGCAAGGGTGAGCAGTTCTTC. Residues: CSEPPSGSKGEQFF. This chain links TRBV20-1 with TRBJ2-1; TRBD2 matches 10 bases. CDR1 and CDR2 from the germline V gene are DFQATT and SNEGSKA (reference sequence). CDR3 length: 14 residues.

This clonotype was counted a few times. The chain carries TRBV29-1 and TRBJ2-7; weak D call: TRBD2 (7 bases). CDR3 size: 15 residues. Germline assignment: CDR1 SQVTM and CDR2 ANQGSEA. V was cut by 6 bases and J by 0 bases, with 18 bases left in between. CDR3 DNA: TGCAGCGTCCGCGGGATAGGGGGGGCCTCCTACGAGCAGTACTTC. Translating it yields CSVRGIGGASYEQYF.

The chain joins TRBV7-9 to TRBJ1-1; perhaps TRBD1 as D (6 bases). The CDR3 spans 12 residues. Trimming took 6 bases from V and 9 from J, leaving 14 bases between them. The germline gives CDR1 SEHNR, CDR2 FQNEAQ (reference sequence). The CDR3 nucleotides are TGTGCCAGCAGACAGGGCCTCTCCCAAGCTTTCTTT. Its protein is CASRQGLSQAFF. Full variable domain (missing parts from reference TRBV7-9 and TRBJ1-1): DTGVSQNPRHKITKRGQNVTFRCDPISEHNRLYWYRQTLGQGPEFLTYFQNEAQLEKSRLLSDRFSAERPKGSFSTLEIQRTEQGDSAMYLCASRQGLSQAFFGQGTRLTVV.

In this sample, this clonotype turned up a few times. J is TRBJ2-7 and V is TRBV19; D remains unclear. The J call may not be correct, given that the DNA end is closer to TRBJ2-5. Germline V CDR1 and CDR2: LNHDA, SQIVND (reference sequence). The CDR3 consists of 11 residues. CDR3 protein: CASKSLETQYF. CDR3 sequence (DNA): TGTGCCAGTAAGAGTTTAGAGACCCAGTACTTC.

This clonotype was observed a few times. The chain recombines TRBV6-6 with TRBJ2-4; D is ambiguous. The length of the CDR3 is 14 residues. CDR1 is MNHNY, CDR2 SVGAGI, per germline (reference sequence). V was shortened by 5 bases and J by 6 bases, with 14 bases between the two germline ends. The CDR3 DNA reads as TGTGCCAGCAGTGGGTACGAGAAAGGAAACATTCAGTACTTC. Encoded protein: CASSGYEKGNIQYF.

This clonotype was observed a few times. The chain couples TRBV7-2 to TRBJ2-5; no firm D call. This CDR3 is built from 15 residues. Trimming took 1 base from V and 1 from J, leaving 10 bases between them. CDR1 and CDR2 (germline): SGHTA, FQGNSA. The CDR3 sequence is CASSLVLLSQETQYF. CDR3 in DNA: TGTGCCAGCAGCTTAGTCCTGCTATCCCAAGAGACCCAGTACTTC. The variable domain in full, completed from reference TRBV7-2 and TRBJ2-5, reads GAGVSQSPSNKVTEKGKDVELRCDPISGHTALYWYRQSLGQGLEFLIYFQGNSAPDKSGLPSDRFSAERTGGSVSTLTIQRTQQEDSAVYLCASSLVLLSQETQYFGPGTRLLVL.

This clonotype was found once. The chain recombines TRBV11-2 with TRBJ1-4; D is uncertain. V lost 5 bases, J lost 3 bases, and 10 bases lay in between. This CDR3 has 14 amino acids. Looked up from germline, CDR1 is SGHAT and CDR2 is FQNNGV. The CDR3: CASSLGLPNEKLFF. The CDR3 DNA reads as TGTGCCAGCAGCCTCGGACTGCCTAATGAAAAACTGTTTTTT. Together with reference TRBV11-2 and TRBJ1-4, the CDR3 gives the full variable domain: EAGVAQSPRYKIIEKRQSVAFWCNPISGHATLYWYQQILGQGPKLLIQFQNNGVVDDSQLPKDRFSAERLKGVDSTLKIQPAKLEDSAVYLCASSLGLPNEKLFFGSGTQLSVL.

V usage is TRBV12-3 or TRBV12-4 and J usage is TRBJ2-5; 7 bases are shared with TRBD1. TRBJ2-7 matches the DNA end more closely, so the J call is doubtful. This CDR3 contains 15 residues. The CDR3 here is CASSEKTGSPYEQYF. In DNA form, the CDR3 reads TGTGCCAGCAGTGAGAAGACAGGGTCCCCCTACGAGCAGTACTTC.

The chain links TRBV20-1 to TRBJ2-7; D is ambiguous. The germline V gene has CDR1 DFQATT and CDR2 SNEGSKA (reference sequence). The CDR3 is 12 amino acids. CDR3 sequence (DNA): TGCAGGGGTTGGACCGGGTACTACGAGCAGTACTTC. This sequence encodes CRGWTGYYEQYF.

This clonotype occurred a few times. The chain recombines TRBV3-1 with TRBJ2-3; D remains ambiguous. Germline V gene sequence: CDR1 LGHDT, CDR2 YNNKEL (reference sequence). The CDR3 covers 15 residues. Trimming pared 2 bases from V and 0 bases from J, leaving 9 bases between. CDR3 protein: CASSQNPTSTDTQYF. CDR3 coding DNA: TGTGCCAGCAGCCAAAACCCGACTAGCACAGATACGCAGTATTTT.

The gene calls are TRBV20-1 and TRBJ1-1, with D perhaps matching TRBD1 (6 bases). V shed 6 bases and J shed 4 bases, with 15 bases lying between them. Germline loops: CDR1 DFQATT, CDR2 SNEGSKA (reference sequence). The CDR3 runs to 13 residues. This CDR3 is CSALPGGLTEAFF. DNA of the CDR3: TGCAGTGCCCTTCCCGGGGGGCTCACTGAAGCTTTCTTT.

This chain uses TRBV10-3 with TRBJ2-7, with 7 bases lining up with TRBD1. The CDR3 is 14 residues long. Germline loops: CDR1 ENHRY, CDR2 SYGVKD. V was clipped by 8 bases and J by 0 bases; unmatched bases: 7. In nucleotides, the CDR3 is TGTGCCATCCTCCGGGACAGCAGCTCCTACGAGCAGTACTTC. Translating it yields CAILRDSSSYEQYF.

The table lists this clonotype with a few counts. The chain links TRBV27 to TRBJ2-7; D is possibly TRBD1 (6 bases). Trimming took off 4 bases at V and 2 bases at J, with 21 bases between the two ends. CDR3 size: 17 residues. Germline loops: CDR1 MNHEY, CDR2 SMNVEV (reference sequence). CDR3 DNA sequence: TGTGCCAGCAGTTCATCCTTGGACAGAGTTAAAGCCTACGAGCAGTACTTC. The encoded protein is CASSSSLDRVKAYEQYF.

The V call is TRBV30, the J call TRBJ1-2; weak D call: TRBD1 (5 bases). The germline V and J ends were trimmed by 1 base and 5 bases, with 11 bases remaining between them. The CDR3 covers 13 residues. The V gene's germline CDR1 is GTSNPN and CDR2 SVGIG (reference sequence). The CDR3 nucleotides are TGTGCCTGGAGTGCGGGGACGGATTATGGCTACACCTTC. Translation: CAWSAGTDYGYTF.

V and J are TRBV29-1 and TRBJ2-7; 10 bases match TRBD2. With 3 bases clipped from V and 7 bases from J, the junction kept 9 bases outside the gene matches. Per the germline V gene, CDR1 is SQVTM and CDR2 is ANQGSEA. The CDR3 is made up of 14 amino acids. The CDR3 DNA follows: TGCAGCGTTGAGCAGCGGGAGGGTCGTTTGGAGCAGTACTTC. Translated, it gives CSVEQREGRLEQYF.

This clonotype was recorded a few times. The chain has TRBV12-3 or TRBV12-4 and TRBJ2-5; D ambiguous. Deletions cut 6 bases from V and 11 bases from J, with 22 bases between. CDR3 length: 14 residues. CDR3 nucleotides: TGTGCCAGCAGATTGGGGTCCCGGTGGAATGAGCAGTACTTC. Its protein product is CASRLGSRWNEQYF.

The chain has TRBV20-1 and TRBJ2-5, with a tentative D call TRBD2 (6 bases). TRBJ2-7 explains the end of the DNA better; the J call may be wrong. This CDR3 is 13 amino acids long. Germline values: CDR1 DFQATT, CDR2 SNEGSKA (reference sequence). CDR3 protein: CSAPTPGEGEQYF. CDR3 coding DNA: TGCAGTGCTCCCACCCCGGGAGAGGGCGAGCAGTACTTC.

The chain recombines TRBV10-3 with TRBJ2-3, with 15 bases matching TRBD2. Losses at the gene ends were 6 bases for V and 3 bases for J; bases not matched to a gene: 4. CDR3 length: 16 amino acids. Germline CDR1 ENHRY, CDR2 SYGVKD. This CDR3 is CAIRGGLAGGTDTQYF. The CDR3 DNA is TGTGCCATCAGGGGGGGACTAGCGGGAGGAACAGATACGCAGTATTTT.

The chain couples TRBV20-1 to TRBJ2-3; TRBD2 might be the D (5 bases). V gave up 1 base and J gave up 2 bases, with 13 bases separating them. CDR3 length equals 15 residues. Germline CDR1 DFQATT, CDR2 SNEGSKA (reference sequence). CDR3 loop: CSARATEGLTDTQYF. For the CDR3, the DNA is TGCAGTGCTAGAGCAACCGAGGGCCTCACAGATACGCAGTATTTT.

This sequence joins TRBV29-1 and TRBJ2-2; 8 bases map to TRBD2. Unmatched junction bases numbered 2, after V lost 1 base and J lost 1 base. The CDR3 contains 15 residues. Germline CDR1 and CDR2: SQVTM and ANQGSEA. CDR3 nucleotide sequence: TGCAGCGTTGAAGGAGCGGGGGAGAACACCGGGGAGCTGTTTTTT. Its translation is CSVEGAGENTGELFF.

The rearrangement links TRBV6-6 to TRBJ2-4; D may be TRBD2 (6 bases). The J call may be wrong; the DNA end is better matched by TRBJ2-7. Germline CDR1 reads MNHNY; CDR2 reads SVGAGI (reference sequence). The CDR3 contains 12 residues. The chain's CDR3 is CASRLGGGEQYF. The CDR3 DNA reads TGTGCCAGCCGGCTGGGAGGAGGCGAGCAGTACTTC.

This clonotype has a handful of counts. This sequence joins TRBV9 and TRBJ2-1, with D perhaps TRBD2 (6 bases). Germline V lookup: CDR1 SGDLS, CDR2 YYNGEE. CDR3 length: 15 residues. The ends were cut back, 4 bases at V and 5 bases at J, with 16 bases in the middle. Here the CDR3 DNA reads TGTGCCAGCAGCCCTATGCCTAGCGCCCACAATGAGCAGTTCTTC. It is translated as CASSPMPSAHNEQFF. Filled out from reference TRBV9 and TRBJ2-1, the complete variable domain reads DSGVTQTPKHLITATGQRVTLRCSPRSGDLSVYWYQQSLDQGLQFLIQYYNGEERAKGNILERFSAQQFPDLHSELNLSSLELGDSALYFCASSPMPSAHNEQFFGPGTRLTVL.

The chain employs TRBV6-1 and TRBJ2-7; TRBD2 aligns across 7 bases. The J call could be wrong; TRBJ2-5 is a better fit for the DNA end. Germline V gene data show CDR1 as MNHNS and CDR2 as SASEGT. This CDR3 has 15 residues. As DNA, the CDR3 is TGTGCCAGCAGTGTGGCCGGGACTATCGGGGAGACCCAGTACTTC. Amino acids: CASSVAGTIGETQYF.